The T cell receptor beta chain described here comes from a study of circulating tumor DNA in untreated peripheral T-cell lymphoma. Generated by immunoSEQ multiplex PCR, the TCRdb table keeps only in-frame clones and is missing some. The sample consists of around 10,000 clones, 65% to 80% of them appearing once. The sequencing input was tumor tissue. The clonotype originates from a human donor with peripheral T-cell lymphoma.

In DNA, the CDR3 is TGTGCTAGTGGTCTCCAGTTTACTGGCCCTTCTATACCCTACGAGCAGTACTTC. Translation: CASGLQFTGPSIPYEQYF. The chain links TRBV12-5 to TRBJ2-7; no reliable D call. This CDR3 region has 18 residues. Between the trimmed V and J ends, which lost 5 bases and 2 bases, there was a span of 25 bases. Germline V gene data show CDR1 as LGHNT and CDR2 as FRNRAP.